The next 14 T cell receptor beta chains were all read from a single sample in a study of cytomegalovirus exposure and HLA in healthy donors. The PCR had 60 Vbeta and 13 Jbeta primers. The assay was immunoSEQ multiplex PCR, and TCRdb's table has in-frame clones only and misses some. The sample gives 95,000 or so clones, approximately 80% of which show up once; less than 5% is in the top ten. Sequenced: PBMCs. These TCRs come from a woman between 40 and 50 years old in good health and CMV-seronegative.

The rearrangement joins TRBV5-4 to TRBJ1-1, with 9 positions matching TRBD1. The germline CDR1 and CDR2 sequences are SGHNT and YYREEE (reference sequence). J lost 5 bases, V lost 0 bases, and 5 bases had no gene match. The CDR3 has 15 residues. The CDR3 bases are TGTGCCAGCAGCTTGGGGACAGGGGTACGTACTGAAGCTTTCTTT. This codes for CASSLGTGVRTEAFF. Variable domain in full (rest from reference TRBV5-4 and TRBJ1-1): ETGVTQSPTHLIKTRGQQVTLRCSSQSGHNTVSWYQQALGQGPQFIFQYYREEENGRGNFPPRFSGLQFPNYSSELNVNALELDDSALYLCASSLGTGVRTEAFFGQGTRLTVV.

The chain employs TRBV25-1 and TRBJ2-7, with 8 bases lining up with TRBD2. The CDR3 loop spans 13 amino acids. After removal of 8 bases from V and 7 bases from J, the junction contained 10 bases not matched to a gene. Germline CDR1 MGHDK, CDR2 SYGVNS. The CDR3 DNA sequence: TGTGCCAGCCGGGGTAGCGGGGAAATAGAGCAGTACTTC. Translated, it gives CASRGSGEIEQYF.

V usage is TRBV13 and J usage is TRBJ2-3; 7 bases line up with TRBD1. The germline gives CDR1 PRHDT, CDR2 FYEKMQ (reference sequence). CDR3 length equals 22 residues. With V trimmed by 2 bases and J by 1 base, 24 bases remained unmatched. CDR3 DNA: TGTGCCAGCAGCTTATCAGTCCAGTTCGCCAGGGGGATAGAACACCGCACAGATACGCAGTATTTT. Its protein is CASSLSVQFARGIEHRTDTQYF.

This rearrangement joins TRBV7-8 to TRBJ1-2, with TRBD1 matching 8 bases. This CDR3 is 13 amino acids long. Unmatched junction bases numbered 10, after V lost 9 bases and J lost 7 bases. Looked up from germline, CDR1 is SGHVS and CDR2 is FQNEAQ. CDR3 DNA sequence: TGTGCCAGTAGCAGGGGGCAACCGGGTGGCTACACCTTC. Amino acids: CASSRGQPGGYTF.

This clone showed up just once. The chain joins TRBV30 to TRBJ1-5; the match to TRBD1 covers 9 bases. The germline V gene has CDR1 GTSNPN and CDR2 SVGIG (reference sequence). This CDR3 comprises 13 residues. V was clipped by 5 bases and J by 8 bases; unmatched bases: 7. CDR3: CAWGGQGREPQHF. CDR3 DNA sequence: TGTGCCTGGGGAGGACAGGGGCGAGAGCCCCAGCATTTT.

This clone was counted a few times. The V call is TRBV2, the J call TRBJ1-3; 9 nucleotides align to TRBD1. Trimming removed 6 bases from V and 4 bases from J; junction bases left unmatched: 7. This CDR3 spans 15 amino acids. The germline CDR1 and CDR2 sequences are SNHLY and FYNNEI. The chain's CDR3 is CASREQGAGGNTIYF. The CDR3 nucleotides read TGTGCCAGCAGGGAACAGGGGGCGGGAGGAAACACCATATATTTT.

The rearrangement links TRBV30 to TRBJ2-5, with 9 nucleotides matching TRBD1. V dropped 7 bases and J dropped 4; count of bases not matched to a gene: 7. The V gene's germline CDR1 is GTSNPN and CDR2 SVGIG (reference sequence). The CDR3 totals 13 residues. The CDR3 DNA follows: TGTGCCTTGGGACAGGGAGTCTTAGAGACCCAGTACTTC. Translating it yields CALGQGVLETQYF.

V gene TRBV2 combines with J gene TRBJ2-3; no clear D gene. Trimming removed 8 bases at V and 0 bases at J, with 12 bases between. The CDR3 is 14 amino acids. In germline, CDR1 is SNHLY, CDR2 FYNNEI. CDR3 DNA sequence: TGTGCCAGCGTTAGATTCCCTAGCACAGATACGCAGTATTTT. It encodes CASVRFPSTDTQYF.

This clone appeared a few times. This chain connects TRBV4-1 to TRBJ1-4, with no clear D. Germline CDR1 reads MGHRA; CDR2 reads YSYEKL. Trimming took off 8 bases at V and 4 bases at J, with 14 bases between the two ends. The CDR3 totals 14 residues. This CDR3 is CASRDWFRNEKLFF. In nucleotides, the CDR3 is TGCGCCAGCCGAGATTGGTTCCGTAATGAAAAACTGTTTTTT.

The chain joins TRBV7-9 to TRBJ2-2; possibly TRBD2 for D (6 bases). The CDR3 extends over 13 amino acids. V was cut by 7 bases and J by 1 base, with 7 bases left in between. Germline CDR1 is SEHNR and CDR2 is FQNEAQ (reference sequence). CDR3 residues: CASKAGNTGELFF. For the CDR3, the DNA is TGTGCCAGCAAAGCGGGGAACACCGGGGAGCTGTTTTTT.

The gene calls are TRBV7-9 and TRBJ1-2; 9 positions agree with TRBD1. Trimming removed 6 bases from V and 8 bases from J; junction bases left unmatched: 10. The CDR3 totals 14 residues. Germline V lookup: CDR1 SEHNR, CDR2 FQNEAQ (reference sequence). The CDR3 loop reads CASSTGTGREGYTF. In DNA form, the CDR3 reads TGTGCCAGCAGTACCGGGACAGGGAGAGAGGGCTACACCTTC.

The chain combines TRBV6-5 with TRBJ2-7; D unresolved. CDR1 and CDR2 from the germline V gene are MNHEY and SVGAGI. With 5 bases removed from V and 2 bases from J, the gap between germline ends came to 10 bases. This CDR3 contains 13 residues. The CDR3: CASSPNPPYEQYF. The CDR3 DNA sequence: TGTGCCAGCAGTCCTAACCCACCCTACGAGCAGTACTTC.

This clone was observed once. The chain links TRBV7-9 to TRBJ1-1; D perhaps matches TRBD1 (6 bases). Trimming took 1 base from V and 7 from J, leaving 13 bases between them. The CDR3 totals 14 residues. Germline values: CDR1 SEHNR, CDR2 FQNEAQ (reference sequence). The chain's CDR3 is CASSLETDRSEAFF. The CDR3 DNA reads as TGTGCCAGCAGCTTAGAAACCGACAGGAGTGAAGCTTTCTTT.

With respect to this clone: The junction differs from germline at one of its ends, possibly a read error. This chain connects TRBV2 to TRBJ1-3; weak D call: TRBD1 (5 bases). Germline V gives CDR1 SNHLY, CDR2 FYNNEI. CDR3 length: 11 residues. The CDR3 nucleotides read TGTGCCAGCAGTGATGGACCCAGGGTGGGATTT. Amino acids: CASSDGPRVGF.